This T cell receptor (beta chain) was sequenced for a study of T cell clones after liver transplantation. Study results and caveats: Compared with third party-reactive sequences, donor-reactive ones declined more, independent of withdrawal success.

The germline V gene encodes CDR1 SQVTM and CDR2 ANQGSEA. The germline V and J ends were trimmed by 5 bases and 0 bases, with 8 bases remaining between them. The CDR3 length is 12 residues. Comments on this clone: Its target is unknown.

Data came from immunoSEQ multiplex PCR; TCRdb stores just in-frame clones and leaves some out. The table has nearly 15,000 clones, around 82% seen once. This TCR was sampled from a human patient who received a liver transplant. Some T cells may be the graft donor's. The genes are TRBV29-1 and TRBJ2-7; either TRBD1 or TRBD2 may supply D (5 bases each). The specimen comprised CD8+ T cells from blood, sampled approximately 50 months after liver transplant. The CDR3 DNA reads TGCAGCGTTTTCGGGGCCTCCTACGAGCAGTACTTC. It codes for CSVFGASYEQYF.